This T cell receptor (beta chain) is drawn from a study of blood T cell repertoires in COVID-19. In the study's own analysis: The authors estimated nucleated cell counts from reference gene primer amplification. Profiling relied on immunoSEQ multiplex PCR, and the TCRdb table lists in-frame clones only, not all of them. V, J and clone size are taken as reported in that table, and D and trimming were inferred from the DNA itself. The sample holds approximately 100,000 clones; more than 80% are singletons and the top ten take 13% to 15%. This CDR3 spans 14 amino acids. Germline lookup yields CDR1 SNHLY and CDR2 FYNNEI. Between the trimmed V and J ends, which lost 6 bases and 0 bases, there was a span of 9 bases.

Source material: peripheral blood. The chain links TRBV2 to TRBJ1-5; D is perhaps TRBD1 (5 bases). This TCR was sampled from a woman aged 55-70 years with acute or convalescent COVID-19. CDR3 nucleotides: TGTGCCAGCAGCCAGGGCAATAGCAATCAGCCCCAGCATTTT. Protein sequence: CASSQGNSNQPQHF.